This T cell receptor beta chain was retrieved from a study of T-cell memory formation after mild COVID-19. Study information: Each donor largely had its own TCR clusters.

Study-wide results and limits: Clones from the second wave (peaking day 37) had unconfirmed SARS-CoV-2 specificity. Cross-reactive memory apparently joined, as some responding clones appeared in pre-infection memory.

The sample holds many counts of this clonotype. What it binds is not known. TCR alpha and TCR beta cDNA libraries with sample barcodes and UMIs came from 5'RACE using constant-segment primers. TCRdb used MiXCR to reprocess the 5' RACE reads, holding one entry per CDR3 protein. Among roughly 130,000 distinct CDR3 sequences listed, about 5.9% were seen once. What was sequenced was PBMCs or a T cell subset sorted from them (not recorded which). The TCR comes from an adult woman who had mild COVID-19 (a few samples of this study predate the infection). Cell type and time point are not known.

The CDR3 DNA is TGCAGTGCCCCGGTATCTGGGACTAGCGCCCGATCCTACAATGAGCAGTTCTTC. Its protein is CSAPVSGTSARSYNEQFF. The genes are TRBV20-1 and TRBJ2-1; 10 positions agree with TRBD2. Germline V gene sequence: CDR1 DFQATT, CDR2 SNEGSKA (reference sequence). The CDR3 extends over 18 amino acids. The junction had 15 bases not matched to a gene; V was cut back by 6 bases and J by 1 base.